This TCR beta chain was obtained from a study of blood T cell repertoires in COVID-19. For the study at large: T cells, B-cell-depleted T cells, or PBMCs provided the cDNA or gDNA that served as material.

Trimming took 1 base from V and 7 from J; bases not matched to a gene: 9. The V gene's germline CDR1 is SEHNR and CDR2 FQNEAQ (reference sequence). This CDR3 is 17 amino acids long. The assay was immunoSEQ multiplex PCR, and TCRdb's table has in-frame clones only and misses some. The sample carries about 360,000 clones, more than 75% recorded once. The sequence was collected from a man between 35 and 55 years old in a cohort exposed to, infected with or recovered from COVID-19 (not recorded which). This sequence joins TRBV7-9 and TRBJ1-4; TRBD1 aligns across 10 bases. The sequenced material came from PBMCs or T cells enriched from blood (not recorded which). The CDR3 loop reads CASSLVWDRGLVEKLFF. The CDR3 DNA sequence: TGTGCCAGCAGCTTAGTTTGGGACAGGGGTTTAGTTGAAAAACTGTTTTTT.